This T cell receptor beta chain was retrieved from a study of Tregs in tolerant kidney transplant recipients. Remarks on this clone: Its antigen is still unknown.

The ends were cut back, 3 bases at V and 5 bases at J, with 10 bases in the middle. Germline CDR1 SGHVS, CDR2 FNYEAQ. The CDR3 is 13 amino acids. Study-level findings and limits: Nucleotide sequences could not be compared across some patients' samples due to primer changes.

The data were produced by immunoSEQ multiplex PCR, yet TCRdb's version contains in-frame clones alone and is incomplete. The sample has about 110,000 clones, 90% seen once. This specimen consisted of CD4+ T cells from blood, obtained before the transplant. This clonotype was sampled from a human donor who received a combined kidney and bone marrow transplant. The gene calls are TRBV7-6 and TRBJ2-5, with D perhaps TRBD1 (5 bases). CDR3 residues: CASSFTGFETQYF. CDR3 nucleotides: TGTGCCAGCAGCTTCACAGGTTTCGAGACCCAGTACTTC.